This passage covers 25 T cell receptor beta chains from one sample sequenced in a study of blood T cell repertoires in COVID-19 (TCRdb year 2020). The library was built by means of the immunoSEQ multiplex PCR assay. The table was pulled from immuneACCESS by TCRdb, which kept in-frame rearrangements only. Such tables lose some clones; where checked, under half of the loss comes from unresolved V genes, and the rest has no known cause. The sample table records about 200,000 clones; about 85% of these occur just once. Of the sample, about 4.9% is held by the ten largest clones. Source material: peripheral blood. These TCRs come from a woman older than 75 with acute or convalescent COVID-19.

The chain couples TRBV15 to TRBJ2-7, with a tentative D call TRBD1 (5 bases). Germline V gene sequence: CDR1 LNHNV, CDR2 YYDKDF (reference sequence). V shed 0 bases and J shed 6 bases, with 12 bases lying between them. The CDR3 spans 14 residues. CDR3 nucleotides: TGTGCCACCAGCAGAGATCCCAGGGTGGGCGAGCAGTACTTC. Its translation is CATSRDPRVGEQYF. Together with reference TRBV15 and TRBJ2-7, the CDR3 gives the full variable domain: DAMVIQNPRYQVTQFGKPVTLSCSQTLNHNVMYWYQQKSSQAPKLLFHYYDKDFNNEADTPDNFQSRRPNTSFCFLDIRSPGLGDTAMYLCATSRDPRVGEQYFGPGTRLTVT.

The chain joins TRBV18 to TRBJ1-6; D might be TRBD1 (6 bases). The V gene's germline CDR1 is KGHSH and CDR2 LQKENI. V was trimmed by 4 bases and J by 5 bases, leaving 15 bases between them. CDR3 length: 16 amino acids. The CDR3 region has the DNA TGTGCCAGCTCACAAAGGGGGAGCCGTAATAATTCACCCCTCCACTTT. Its protein is CASSQRGSRNNSPLHF.

The chain couples TRBV9 to TRBJ1-1, with a tentative D call TRBD1 (6 bases). V was cut by 6 bases and J by 3 bases, with 15 bases left in between. Germline CDR1 reads SGDLS; CDR2 reads YYNGEE. The CDR3 extends over 14 amino acids. CDR3 protein: CASTGTGSDTEAFF. As DNA, the CDR3 is TGTGCCAGCACTGGAACAGGGTCCGACACTGAAGCTTTCTTT.

V gene TRBV7-2 combines with J gene TRBJ1-2; possibly TRBD1 for D (6 bases). V was shortened by 3 bases and J by 5 bases, with 10 bases between the two germline ends. This CDR3 comprises 13 residues. Per germline, CDR1 SGHTA and CDR2 FQGNSA. For the CDR3, the DNA is TGTGCCAGCAGCTTGGACAGAGGTTATGGCTACACCTTC. Translated, it gives CASSLDRGYGYTF.

The chain combines TRBV5-1 with TRBJ2-7, with D perhaps TRBD2 (5 bases). The CDR3 length is 15 residues. The germline CDR1 and CDR2 sequences are SGHRS and YFSETQ. The V gene lost 0 bases and the J gene lost 2 bases, with 12 bases spanning the gap. The CDR3 here is CASSLEGGPAYEQYF. The CDR3 bases are TGCGCCAGCAGCTTGGAAGGAGGTCCGGCCTACGAGCAGTACTTC.

The V gene is TRBV6-2 or TRBV6-3, the J gene TRBJ1-1; no reliable D call. The CDR3 has 15 residues. The germline V gene has CDR1 MNHEY and CDR2 SVGEGT. V was trimmed by 1 base and J by 8 bases, leaving 17 bases between them. This chain's CDR3 is CASSYFGGLNAEAFF. Written as DNA, the CDR3 is TGTGCCAGCAGTTACTTTGGAGGCTTGAACGCAGAAGCTTTCTTT.

The CDR3 nucleotides read TGTGCCAGCAGTAAGACAGGGGAACAGCCCCAGCATTTT. As protein: CASSKTGEQPQHF. The chain employs TRBV2 and TRBJ1-5, with 8 bases that match TRBD1. CDR3 length equals 13 residues. From germline, CDR1 is SNHLY and CDR2 FYNNEI. J gave up 7 bases and V 5 bases, and 4 bases lay outside the gene matches.

This clone showed up just once. This chain links TRBV18 with TRBJ1-1, with 8 nucleotides matching TRBD1. The CDR3 sequence is 16 residues long. Looked up from germline, CDR1 is KGHSH and CDR2 is LQKENI. J was trimmed by 6 bases and V by 3 bases; bases with no gene match: 12. Written as DNA, the CDR3 is TGTGCCAGCTCACCTGGACAGGGAGCCCTTAGGGCTGAAGCTTTCTTT. Amino acid sequence: CASSPGQGALRAEAFF.

This chain uses TRBV6-5 with TRBJ2-3; 10 bases align to TRBD1. Trimming took 4 bases from V and 3 from J; bases not matched to a gene: 4. The CDR3 loop spans 15 amino acids. Germline lookup yields CDR1 MNHEY and CDR2 SVGAGI. The CDR3 here is CASSSGQGPTDTQYF. The CDR3 DNA follows: TGTGCCAGCAGTTCGGGACAGGGGCCTACAGATACGCAGTATTTT.

This chain joins TRBV28 and TRBJ2-1, with D possibly TRBD1 on 6 matching bases. The V end was cut by 7 bases, the J end by 4 bases, with 20 bases between. CDR3 length equals 16 residues. CDR1 and CDR2 from the germline V gene are MDHEN and SYDVKM. The CDR3 region is CASTYSGGVFYNEQFF. As DNA, the CDR3 is TGTGCCAGCACTTATAGTGGGGGCGTCTTTTACAATGAGCAGTTCTTC.

The CDR3 bases are TGTGCCAGCAGCTTAGGGGGACAGGGGAGGGTTGGAAACACCATATATTTT. Its translation is CASSLGGQGRVGNTIYF. V gene TRBV7-2 combines with J gene TRBJ1-3, with 10 positions matching TRBD1. This CDR3 contains 17 residues. The ends lost 1 base at V and 3 bases at J; junction bases unmatched: 6. The germline V gene encodes CDR1 SGHTA and CDR2 FQGNSA.

This chain joins TRBV19 and TRBJ1-3; D not certain. This CDR3 region has 16 residues. With 3 bases removed from V and 0 bases from J, the gap between germline ends came to 12 bases. Germline V CDR1 and CDR2: LNHDA, SQIVND (reference sequence). The CDR3 coding sequence is TGTGCCAGTAGTATCTGGACTTTGAGCTCTGGAAACACCATATATTTT. This encodes CASSIWTLSSGNTIYF.

The rearrangement links TRBV7-2 to TRBJ2-5; 11 bases fit TRBD2. The CDR3 is made up of 18 amino acids. Germline CDR1 SGHTA, CDR2 FQGNSA. J lost 2 bases, V lost 3 bases, and 11 bases had no gene match. Here the CDR3 DNA reads TGTGCCAGCAGCTTTAGGCCCACGAGGACTAGCGGGCAAGAGACCCAGTACTTC. Its protein product is CASSFRPTRTSGQETQYF. Full variable domain (outside the CDR3, taken from reference TRBV7-2 and TRBJ2-5): GAGVSQSPSNKVTEKGKDVELRCDPISGHTALYWYRQSLGQGLEFLIYFQGNSAPDKSGLPSDRFSAERTGGSVSTLTIQRTQQEDSAVYLCASSFRPTRTSGQETQYFGPGTRLLVL.

This chain links TRBV4-1 with TRBJ1-2, with D uncertain. Germline loops: CDR1 MGHRA, CDR2 YSYEKL. This CDR3 comprises 15 residues. V was shortened by 1 base and J by 2 bases, with 11 bases between the two germline ends. Here the CDR3 DNA reads TGCGCCAGCAGCCAAGCAACAGTCCTCAACTATGGCTACACCTTC. Translation: CASSQATVLNYGYTF.

The rearrangement joins TRBV6-5 to TRBJ2-1; 9 nucleotides agree with TRBD2. V lost 6 bases to trimming and J lost 9 bases; unmatched junction nucleotides: 9. Germline V gene data show CDR1 as MNHEY and CDR2 as SVGAGI. The CDR3 length is 14 residues. CDR3 sequence reads: CASSNHLAGVEQFF. CDR3 DNA sequence: TGTGCCAGCAGCAACCATTTAGCGGGAGTTGAGCAGTTCTTC.

The chain combines TRBV5-1 with TRBJ2-7; TRBD2 matches 9 bases. This CDR3 region has 14 residues. Germline CDR1 SGHRS, CDR2 YFSETQ. Losses at the gene ends were 3 bases for V and 2 bases for J; bases not matched to a gene: 3. The CDR3 loop reads CASSSTSGAYEQYF. CDR3 nucleotide sequence: TGCGCCAGCAGCTCGACTAGCGGAGCCTACGAGCAGTACTTC. The full variable domain, rest sourced from reference TRBV5-1 and TRBJ2-7, is KAGVTQTPRYLIKTRGQQVTLSCSPISGHRSVSWYQQTPGQGLQFLFEYFSETQRNKGNFPGRFSGRQFSNSRSEMNVSTLELGDSALYLCASSSTSGAYEQYFGPGTRLTVT.

The chain has TRBV28 and TRBJ2-3, with 11 bases fitting TRBD2. CDR1 MDHEN and CDR2 SYDVKM come from the germline V gene. This CDR3 comprises 10 residues. V trimming: 6 bases; J trimming: 13 bases; junction bases outside the gene matches: 0. CDR3 sequence: CASRGLAEYF. The CDR3 coding sequence is TGTGCCAGCAGGGGACTAGCGGAGTATTTT.

This clone was counted a single time. The chain combines TRBV7-2 with TRBJ1-2; 12 bases are shared with TRBD1. Germline trimming cut 4 bases from V and 8 bases from J; bases unmatched to any gene: 8. CDR1 is SGHTA and CDR2 is FQGNSA in the germline V gene. The CDR3 has 15 residues. The CDR3 protein is CASSSGTGGARGYTF. CDR3 coding DNA: TGTGCCAGCAGCTCCGGGACAGGGGGCGCGCGGGGCTACACCTTC.

This clone has only a few counts. The J gene is TRBJ1-1, the V gene TRBV19; no definite D call. This CDR3 has 13 amino acids. The germline V gene encodes CDR1 LNHDA and CDR2 SQIVND (reference sequence). V dropped 7 bases and J dropped 3 bases, with 12 bases sitting between them. The CDR3 protein is CASTGRAYTEAFF. In DNA, the CDR3 is TGTGCCAGTACGGGGAGAGCTTACACTGAAGCTTTCTTT.

This chain joins TRBV5-4 and TRBJ2-5; 8 bases match TRBD1. The CDR3 covers 15 residues. V shed 1 base and J 1 base; nucleotides not matched to a gene: 3. Germline V gives CDR1 SGHNT, CDR2 YYREEE (reference sequence). The CDR3 nucleotides are TGTGCCAGCAGCTTGCAGGGGGCCTTCCAAGAGACCCAGTACTTC. It codes for CASSLQGAFQETQYF.

This clone appeared a single time. The chain employs TRBV27 and TRBJ2-1; 9 bases line up with TRBD1. CDR1 and CDR2 (germline): MNHEY, SMNVEV (reference sequence). The CDR3 contains 15 residues. V was clipped by 4 bases and J by 10 bases; unmatched bases: 11. For the CDR3, the DNA is TGTGCCAGCAGTTCCGCCGGGACAGGGTATGAGGAGCAGTTCTTC. This translates into CASSSAGTGYEEQFF.

For this clone: This same CDR3 is encoded by further DNA sequences in the sample. This sequence joins TRBV6-5 and TRBJ1-1; D not resolved. Per germline, CDR1 MNHEY and CDR2 SVGAGI. The CDR3 is 13 residues long. Trimming cost V 0 bases and J 5 bases, with 7 bases left between them. The CDR3 DNA reads as TGTGCCAGCAGTTACTCGGGCGGGACTGAAGCTTTCTTT. It translates to CASSYSGGTEAFF.

This chain uses TRBV4-2 with TRBJ2-7, with a tentative D call TRBD2 (5 bases). The CDR3 sequence is 15 residues long. The V end was cut by 1 base, the J end by 6 bases, with 16 bases between. In germline, CDR1 is LGHNA, CDR2 YNFKEQ. CDR3 bases: TGTGCCAGCAGCCAAGGGAGGATTGGAAGAGCCGAGCAGTACTTC. Translation gives CASSQGRIGRAEQYF.

The chain links TRBV5-4 to TRBJ2-7; the match to TRBD1 covers 8 bases. CDR3 length equals 14 residues. The junction had 11 bases not matched to a gene; V was cut back by 5 bases and J by 7 bases. CDR1 and CDR2 from the germline V gene are SGHNT and YYREEE (reference sequence). This CDR3 is CASSSRQGRREQYF. The CDR3 bases are TGTGCCAGCAGTTCCAGACAGGGGCGGCGAGAGCAGTACTTC.

The chain carries TRBV28 and TRBJ1-6; D is undetermined. Trimming took off 10 bases at V and 9 bases at J, with 13 bases between the two ends. This CDR3 spans 12 amino acids. The germline gives CDR1 MDHEN, CDR2 SYDVKM. CDR3 region: CAIGGRTSPLHF. The CDR3 DNA sequence: TGTGCCATAGGAGGCCGGACTTCACCCCTCCACTTT.